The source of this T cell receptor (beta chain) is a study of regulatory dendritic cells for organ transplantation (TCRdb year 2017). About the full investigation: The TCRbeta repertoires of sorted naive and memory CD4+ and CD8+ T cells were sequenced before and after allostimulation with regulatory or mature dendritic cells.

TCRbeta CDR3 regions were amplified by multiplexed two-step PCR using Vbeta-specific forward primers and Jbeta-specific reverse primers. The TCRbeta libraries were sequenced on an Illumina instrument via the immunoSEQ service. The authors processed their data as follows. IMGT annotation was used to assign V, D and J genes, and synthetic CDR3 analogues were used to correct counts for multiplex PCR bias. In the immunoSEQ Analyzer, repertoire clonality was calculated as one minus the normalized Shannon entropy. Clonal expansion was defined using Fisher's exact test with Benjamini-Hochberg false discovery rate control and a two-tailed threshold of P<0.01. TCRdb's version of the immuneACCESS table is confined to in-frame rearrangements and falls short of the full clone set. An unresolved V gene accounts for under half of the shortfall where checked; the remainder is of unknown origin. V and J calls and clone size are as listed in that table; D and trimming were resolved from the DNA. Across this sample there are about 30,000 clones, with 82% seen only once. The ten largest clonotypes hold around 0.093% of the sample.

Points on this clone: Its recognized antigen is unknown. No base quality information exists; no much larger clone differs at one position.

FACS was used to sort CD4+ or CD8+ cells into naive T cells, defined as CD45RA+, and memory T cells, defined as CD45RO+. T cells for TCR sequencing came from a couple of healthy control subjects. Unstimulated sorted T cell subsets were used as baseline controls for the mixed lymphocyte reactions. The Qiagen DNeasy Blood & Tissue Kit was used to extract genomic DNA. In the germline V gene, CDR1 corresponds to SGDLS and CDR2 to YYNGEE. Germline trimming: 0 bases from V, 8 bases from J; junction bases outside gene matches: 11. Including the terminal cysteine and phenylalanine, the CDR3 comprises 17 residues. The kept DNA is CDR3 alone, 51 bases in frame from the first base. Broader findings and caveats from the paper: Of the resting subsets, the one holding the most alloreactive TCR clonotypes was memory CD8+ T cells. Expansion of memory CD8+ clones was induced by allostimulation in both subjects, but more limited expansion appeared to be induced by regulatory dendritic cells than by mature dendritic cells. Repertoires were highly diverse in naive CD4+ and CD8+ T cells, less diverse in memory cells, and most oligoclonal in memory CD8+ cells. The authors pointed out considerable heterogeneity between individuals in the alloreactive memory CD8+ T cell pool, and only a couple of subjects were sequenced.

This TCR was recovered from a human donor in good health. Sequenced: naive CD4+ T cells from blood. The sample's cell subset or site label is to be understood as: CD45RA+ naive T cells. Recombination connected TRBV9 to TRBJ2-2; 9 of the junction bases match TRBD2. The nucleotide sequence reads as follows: TGTGCCAGCAGCGTAGAGGCGAGCGGGGGGTTTCTTGGGGAGCTGTTTTTT. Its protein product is CASSVEASGGFLGELFF.